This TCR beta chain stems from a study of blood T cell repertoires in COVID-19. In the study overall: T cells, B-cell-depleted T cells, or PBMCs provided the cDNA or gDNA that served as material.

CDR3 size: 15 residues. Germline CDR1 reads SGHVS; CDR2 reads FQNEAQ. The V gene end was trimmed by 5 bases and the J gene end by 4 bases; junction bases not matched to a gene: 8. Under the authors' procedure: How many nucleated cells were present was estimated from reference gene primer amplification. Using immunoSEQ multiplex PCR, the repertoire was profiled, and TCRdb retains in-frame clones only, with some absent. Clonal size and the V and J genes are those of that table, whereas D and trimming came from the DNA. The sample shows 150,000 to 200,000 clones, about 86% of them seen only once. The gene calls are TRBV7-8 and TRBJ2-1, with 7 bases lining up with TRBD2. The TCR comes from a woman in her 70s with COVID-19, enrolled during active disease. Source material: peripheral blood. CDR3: CASSRDYFKYNEQFF. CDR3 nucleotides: TGTGCCAGCAGCCGGGACTATTTTAAATACAATGAGCAGTTCTTC.